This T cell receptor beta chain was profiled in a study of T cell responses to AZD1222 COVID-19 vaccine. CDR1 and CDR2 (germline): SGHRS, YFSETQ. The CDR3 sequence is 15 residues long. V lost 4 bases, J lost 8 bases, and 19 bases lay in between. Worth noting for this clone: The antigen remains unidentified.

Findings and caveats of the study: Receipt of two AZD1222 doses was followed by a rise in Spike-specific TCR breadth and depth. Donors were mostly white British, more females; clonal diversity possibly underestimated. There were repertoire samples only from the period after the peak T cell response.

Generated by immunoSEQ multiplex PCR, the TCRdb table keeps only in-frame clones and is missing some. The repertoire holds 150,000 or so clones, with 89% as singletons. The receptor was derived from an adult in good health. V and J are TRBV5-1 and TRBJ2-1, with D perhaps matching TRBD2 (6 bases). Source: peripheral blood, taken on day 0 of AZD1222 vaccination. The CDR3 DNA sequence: TGCGCCAGCAGCCCCAGGAGGGGAGGAGGGCATGAGCAGTTCTTC. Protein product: CASSPRRGGGHEQFF.